The 13 T cell receptor beta chains presented below share a single source sample, sequenced in a study of T cell responses to AZD1222 COVID-19 vaccine. Here immunoSEQ multiplex PCR was the method, and the copy in TCRdb shows in-frame clones only, minus some. The table has about 140,000 clones, around nine tenths seen once. The sample consisted of peripheral blood, taken on day 0 of AZD1222 vaccination. Receptors were obtained from an adult in good health.

This rearrangement joins TRBV5-1 to TRBJ2-5; D possibly uses TRBD1 or TRBD2 (5 bases each). Per the germline V gene, CDR1 is SGHRS and CDR2 is YFSETQ. This CDR3 has 15 amino acids. Trimming shortened V by 3 bases and J by 1 base, and 13 bases separated the two germline ends. The CDR3 loop is CASSSVGAPQETQYF. CDR3 in DNA: TGCGCCAGCAGCTCCGTCGGGGCCCCCCAAGAGACCCAGTACTTC.

This clone was seen a few times. The rearrangement uses TRBV15 and TRBJ1-2; D remains unclear. The CDR3 is 18 amino acids. The V gene's germline CDR1 is LNHNV and CDR2 YYDKDF (reference sequence). Trimming shortened V by 4 bases and J by 4 bases, and 25 bases separated the two germline ends. In DNA form, the CDR3 reads TGTGCCACCAGCAATTCGTGGGTTCGGAGGAATGAAATCTATGGCTACACCTTC. Translated: CATSNSWVRRNEIYGYTF. The variable domain in full, with the rest retrieved from reference TRBV15 and TRBJ1-2, is DAMVIQNPRYQVTQFGKPVTLSCSQTLNHNVMYWYQQKSSQAPKLLFHYYDKDFNNEADTPDNFQSRRPNTSFCFLDIRSPGLGDTAMYLCATSNSWVRRNEIYGYTFGSGTRLTVV.

This chain joins TRBV19 and TRBJ2-1; a weak D match, TRBD1 (5 bases). The CDR3 runs to 16 residues. Trimming took 3 bases from V and 4 from J, leaving 16 bases between them. Germline CDR1 LNHDA, CDR2 SQIVND (reference sequence). The chain's CDR3 is CASSIVRRRDYNEQFF. For the CDR3, the DNA is TGTGCCAGTAGTATTGTCCGCCGCAGGGATTACAATGAGCAGTTCTTC.

The genes are TRBV30 and TRBJ1-2; D gene unclear. Trimming removed 0 bases from V and 4 bases from J, with 15 bases in between. Per the germline V gene, CDR1 is GTSNPN and CDR2 is SVGIG (reference sequence). The CDR3 is made up of 15 amino acids. The CDR3 reads CAWSVFGSASYGYTF. CDR3 in DNA: TGTGCCTGGAGTGTATTCGGTTCAGCCAGCTATGGCTACACCTTC.

The rearrangement links TRBV5-6 to TRBJ2-5; D not certain. Trimming took off 2 bases at V and 2 bases at J, with 22 bases between the two ends. The length of the CDR3 is 18 residues. CDR1 SGHDT and CDR2 YYEEEE come from the germline V gene. The CDR3 reads CASSFRLSGRKDQETQYF. The CDR3, as DNA: TGTGCCAGCAGCTTTAGGCTGTCAGGAAGAAAAGATCAAGAGACCCAGTACTTC.

V usage is TRBV9 and J usage is TRBJ2-1; D gene ambiguous. Germline V gene data show CDR1 as SGDLS and CDR2 as YYNGEE. This CDR3 is 15 amino acids long. Trimming removed 1 base from V and 5 bases from J, with 13 bases in between. The CDR3 here is CASSVRANWNNEQFF. In nucleotides, the CDR3 is TGTGCCAGCAGCGTAAGAGCGAACTGGAACAATGAGCAGTTCTTC.

This chain uses TRBV5-1 with TRBJ2-2; 12 positions match TRBD1. Germline loops: CDR1 SGHRS, CDR2 YFSETQ. The CDR3 loop spans 15 amino acids. V dropped 4 bases and J dropped 5; count of bases not matched to a gene: 3. For the CDR3, the DNA is TGCGCCAGCAGCGGGACAGGGGGCGAAACCGGGGAGCTGTTTTTT. This translates into CASSGTGGETGELFF.

The genes are TRBV27 and TRBJ1-1, with 9 nucleotides matching TRBD1. The CDR3 spans 16 residues. Germline trimming cut 5 bases from V and 7 bases from J; bases unmatched to any gene: 14. In germline, CDR1 is MNHEY, CDR2 SMNVEV (reference sequence). Here the CDR3 DNA reads TGTGCCAGCAGTCCCGACCGGGACAGGGTAAACTTTGAAGCTTTCTTT. Amino acid sequence: CASSPDRDRVNFEAFF.

J is TRBJ2-7 and V is TRBV24-1, with 9 bases that match TRBD1. The V segment lost 5 bases and the J segment 3 bases; nucleotides outside the gene matches: 4. Germline V gene lookup returns CDR1 KGHDR and CDR2 SFDVKD. The CDR3 consists of 14 residues. The CDR3 reads CATSGGQGHYEQYF. The CDR3 DNA reads TGTGCCACCAGTGGGGGACAGGGCCACTACGAGCAGTACTTC.

In this sample, this clone turned up once. CDR3 DNA: TGCAGCGTTTGGGGAACTGAAGCTTTCTTT. Its protein product is CSVWGTEAFF. V gene TRBV29-1 combines with J gene TRBJ1-1; D unresolved. In germline, CDR1 is SQVTM, CDR2 ANQGSEA. Trimming took 5 bases from V and 5 from J, leaving 6 bases between them. The CDR3 has 10 amino acids.

In its sample, this clone was seen a few times. The chain links TRBV19 to TRBJ1-5; 8 bases align to TRBD1. Trimming removed 4 bases from V and 7 bases from J; junction bases left unmatched: 6. Looked up from germline, CDR1 is LNHDA and CDR2 is SQIVND (reference sequence). The CDR3 contains 14 residues. The DNA for the CDR3 is TGTGCCAGTAGTACGGACAGGGAAGGCCAGCCCCAGCATTTT. It codes for CASSTDREGQPQHF.

This clone was recorded only once. The chain employs TRBV30 and TRBJ1-2; no firm D call. Germline lookup yields CDR1 GTSNPN and CDR2 SVGIG (reference sequence). V was pared by 3 bases and J by 6 bases, with 11 bases between. The CDR3 runs to 12 residues. This chain's CDR3 is CAWRAGRHGYTF. Here the CDR3 DNA reads TGTGCCTGGAGGGCGGGAAGGCATGGCTACACCTTC.

The chain recombines TRBV28 with TRBJ1-1; D unresolved. Germline V gene sequence: CDR1 MDHEN, CDR2 SYDVKM. The CDR3 consists of 11 residues. Trimming took off 11 bases at V and 2 bases at J, with 9 bases between the two ends. Written as DNA, the CDR3 is TGTGCCTCTAAATTAAACACTGAAGCTTTCTTT. This sequence encodes CASKLNTEAFF.